The 30 T cell receptor beta chains reported below all come from one sample, sequenced in a study of blood T cell repertoires in COVID-19. Some clones are missing from TCRdb's copy, which holds only in-frame ones; the method was immunoSEQ multiplex PCR. The data show 210,000 or so clones, with 70% to 90% seen just once and about 10% held by the top ten. The sequencing sample was made of PBMCs or T cells enriched from blood (not recorded which). The receptors shown here come from a man aged 30 to 39 who had recovered from COVID-19.

This rearrangement joins TRBV9 to TRBJ1-2; 8 bases are shared with TRBD1. The CDR3 extends over 13 amino acids. Germline V lookup: CDR1 SGDLS, CDR2 YYNGEE. The V gene end was trimmed by 6 bases and the J gene end by 8 bases; junction bases not matched to a gene: 9. CDR3 sequence: CASNTNRGEGYTF. In nucleotides, the CDR3 is TGTGCCAGCAATACTAACAGGGGGGAAGGCTACACCTTC.

This chain joins TRBV7-6 and TRBJ2-7; 8 nucleotides agree with TRBD2. This CDR3 has 15 residues. Germline values: CDR1 SGHVS, CDR2 FNYEAQ. Unmatched junction bases numbered 6, after V lost 1 base and J lost 4 bases. CDR3 in amino acids: CASSLGLAGSYEQYF. In DNA form, the CDR3 reads TGTGCCAGCAGCTTAGGCCTAGCGGGCTCGTACGAGCAGTACTTC.

V usage is TRBV21-1 and J usage is TRBJ1-1. TRBV21-1 is flagged as a pseudogene. The CDR3 is made up of 11 amino acids. CDR3 amino acids: CASSKEERAFF. CDR3 coding DNA: TGTGCCAGCAGCAAAGAGGAGAGAGCTTTCTTT.

In the case of this clone: Other nucleotide sequences in the sample specify the same CDR3. The J gene is TRBJ2-1, the V gene TRBV14; D remains unclear. V lost 1 base and J 0 bases, leaving 4 bases between the germline ends. This CDR3 comprises 14 residues. Germline CDR1 is SGHDN and CDR2 is FVKESK. The chain's CDR3 is CASSQASSYNEQFF. The CDR3 DNA sequence: TGTGCCAGCAGCCAAGCTAGCTCCTACAATGAGCAGTTCTTC.

V usage is TRBV24-1 and J usage is TRBJ2-1, with D perhaps matching TRBD1 (6 bases). V was cut by 6 bases and J by 8 bases, with 16 bases left in between. In germline, CDR1 is KGHDR, CDR2 SFDVKD. CDR3 length equals 14 residues. The CDR3 DNA follows: TGTGCCACCAGTTACAGGGACCCAAGCGATGAGCAGTTCTTC. This codes for CATSYRDPSDEQFF.

The chain combines TRBV7-3 with TRBJ2-1; TRBD2 might be the D (7 bases). CDR1 is SGHTA and CDR2 is FQGTGA in the germline V gene. This CDR3 is 17 amino acids long. V shed 4 bases and J shed 2 bases, with 18 bases lying between them. In DNA form, the CDR3 reads TGTGCCAGCAGCTCCGAAGGAGCGGGACACCCCTACAATGAGCAGTTCTTC. It yields the protein CASSSEGAGHPYNEQFF.

V gene TRBV18 combines with J gene TRBJ1-1; 7 bases are a match to TRBD1. The J segment lost 1 base and the V segment lost 8 bases, leaving 4 bases of the junction unmatched. This CDR3 contains 13 residues. Per germline, CDR1 KGHSH and CDR2 LQKENI. The CDR3 region has the DNA TGTGCCAGCCGTGGGACAGCGAACACTGAAGCTTTCTTT. This encodes CASRGTANTEAFF.

The V call is TRBV6-5, the J call TRBJ2-2; D is unclear. CDR3 length: 15 residues. V lost 8 bases and J lost 1, with 14 bases in between. Germline V gene sequence: CDR1 MNHEY, CDR2 SVGAGI. The DNA for the CDR3 is TGTGCCAGCCGCTCTATGGTCCTGAACACCGGGGAGCTGTTTTTT. Translating gives CASRSMVLNTGELFF.

This sequence joins TRBV2 and TRBJ1-1; D call uncertain. Between the trimmed V and J ends, which lost 4 bases and 2 bases, there was a span of 8 bases. Per germline, CDR1 SNHLY and CDR2 FYNNEI. This CDR3 is built from 13 residues. In nucleotides, the CDR3 is TGTGCCAGCAGTGCGGGTAGAAACACTGAAGCTTTCTTT. Translation gives CASSAGRNTEAFF. The full variable domain, rest sourced from reference TRBV2 and TRBJ1-1, is EPEVTQTPSHQVTQMGQEVILRCVPISNHLYFYWYRQILGQKVEFLVSFYNNEISEKSEIFDDQFSVERPDGSNFTLKIRSTKLEDSAMYFCASSAGRNTEAFFGQGTRLTVV.

J is TRBJ1-5 and V is TRBV11-2; D is undetermined. With 0 bases removed from V and 6 bases from J, the gap between germline ends came to 6 bases. This CDR3 region has 13 residues. CDR1 and CDR2 (germline): SGHAT, FQNNGV. The CDR3 coding sequence is TGTGCCAGCAGCTTAGATCGGGGTCAGCCCCAGCATTTT. Encoded protein: CASSLDRGQPQHF.

The CDR3 is CASTPTTGTAPLHF. In DNA form, the CDR3 reads TGTGCCAGCACCCCGACTACTGGGACTGCACCCCTCCACTTT. The chain employs TRBV7-9 and TRBJ1-6, with D tentatively TRBD1 (5 bases). CDR1 and CDR2 from the germline V gene are SEHNR and FQNEAQ (reference sequence). The CDR3 sequence is 14 residues long. V lost 7 bases and J 11 bases, leaving 18 bases between the germline ends.

The chain employs TRBV7-2 and TRBJ1-1; 8 bases agree with TRBD1. CDR1 and CDR2 (germline): SGHTA, FQGNSA. This CDR3 contains 16 residues. The trim removed 5 bases at V and 1 base at J, leaving 9 bases unmatched. CDR3 in DNA: TGTGCCAGCAGCCCTCGGACAGGGAGGGGGAACACTGAAGCTTTCTTT. Its translation: CASSPRTGRGNTEAFF. Using reference TRBV7-2 and TRBJ1-1 for the parts outside the CDR3, the full variable domain is GAGVSQSPSNKVTEKGKDVELRCDPISGHTALYWYRQSLGQGLEFLIYFQGNSAPDKSGLPSDRFSAERTGGSVSTLTIQRTQQEDSAVYLCASSPRTGRGNTEAFFGQGTRLTVV.

V and J are TRBV10-3 and TRBJ1-2; the D gene is possibly TRBD1 (6 bases). There are 15 residues in the CDR3. The V end lost 2 bases, the J end lost 2 bases, and 12 bases lay between the germline ends. From germline, CDR1 is ENHRY and CDR2 SYGVKD. CDR3 in amino acids: CAISERTGQNYGYTF. The CDR3 nucleotides are TGTGCCATCAGTGAGAGGACTGGACAGAACTATGGCTACACCTTC.

This sequence joins TRBV7-9 and TRBJ1-2, with unresolved D. The germline V and J ends were trimmed by 1 base and 4 bases, with 10 bases remaining between them. CDR1 SEHNR and CDR2 FQNEAQ come from the germline V gene (reference sequence). The CDR3 consists of 14 residues. CDR3 amino acids: CASSLDTGFYGYTF. The CDR3 region has the DNA TGTGCCAGCAGCTTAGACACGGGATTCTATGGCTACACCTTC.

This clone has just a few counts. The sample carries other DNA sequences with the same CDR3. V usage is TRBV18 and J usage is TRBJ1-2; D gene ambiguous. The germline gives CDR1 KGHSH, CDR2 LQKENI. Trimming removed 0 bases from V and 6 bases from J, with 8 bases in between. The CDR3 contains 13 residues. The CDR3 here is CASSPPAGNGYTF. The CDR3 DNA reads as TGTGCCAGCTCACCACCCGCGGGAAATGGCTACACCTTC.

The chain couples TRBV7-2 to TRBJ2-1; D not certain. Trimming shortened V by 4 bases and J by 4 bases, and 8 bases separated the two germline ends. CDR1 and CDR2 from the germline V gene are SGHTA and FQGNSA. The CDR3 length is 13 residues. This CDR3 is CASSSRAYNEQFF. CDR3 bases: TGTGCCAGCAGCTCACGAGCTTACAATGAGCAGTTCTTC.

This chain joins TRBV19 and TRBJ1-4; 7 nucleotides line up with TRBD1. Germline V gene sequence: CDR1 LNHDA, CDR2 SQIVND (reference sequence). This CDR3 region has 16 residues. J was trimmed by 8 bases and V by 5 bases; bases with no gene match: 14. CDR3 nucleotides: TGTGCCAGTAGTGACTCTGCACAGGGGTGGGACGAAAAACTGTTTTTT. It codes for CASSDSAQGWDEKLFF.

The chain combines TRBV11-3 with TRBJ2-7; 8 bases are a match to TRBD2. With 5 bases clipped from V and 2 bases from J, the junction kept 8 bases outside the gene matches. CDR3 length equals 15 residues. From germline, CDR1 is SGHNT and CDR2 YENEEA. CDR3 DNA sequence: TGTGCCAGCAGCCCATCTACGGGAGGGCCCTACGAGCAGTACTTC. Encoded protein: CASSPSTGGPYEQYF.

The chain is built from TRBV19 and TRBJ1-6; the D gene is possibly TRBD1 (5 bases). The germline V and J ends were trimmed by 7 bases and 7 bases, with 20 bases remaining between them. The CDR3 has 16 amino acids. CDR1 is LNHDA, CDR2 SQIVND, per germline (reference sequence). In DNA form, the CDR3 reads TGTGCCAGTACTCAATCGTTGTGGAGGGGAAATTCACCCCTCCACTTT. It codes for CASTQSLWRGNSPLHF.

This chain connects TRBV5-6 to TRBJ2-7; D is possibly TRBD2 (6 bases). V was trimmed by 4 bases and J by 0 bases, leaving 14 bases between them. This CDR3 has 15 residues. CDR1 is SGHDT, CDR2 YYEEEE, per germline. The CDR3 sequence: CASSAMGGTSYEQYF. The CDR3 DNA reads TGTGCCAGCAGCGCGATGGGGGGAACCTCCTACGAGCAGTACTTC.

For the CDR3, the DNA is TGTGCCAGCAGTTGGGAGGCGTTCGGCGGGAGAGACACCGGGGAGCTGTTTTTT. Its protein is CASSWEAFGGRDTGELFF. The chain has TRBV28 and TRBJ2-2, with 7 bases that match TRBD2. V gave up 4 bases and J gave up 3 bases; unmatched junction bases: 14. Germline CDR1 is MDHEN and CDR2 is SYDVKM. This CDR3 comprises 18 residues.

This chain uses TRBV2 with TRBJ1-6, with D maybe TRBD1 (5 bases). Germline-derived CDR1 and CDR2 are SNHLY and FYNNEI. The V end lost 6 bases, the J end lost 6 bases, and 9 bases lay between the germline ends. The CDR3 spans 13 residues. CDR3 sequence (DNA): TGTGCCAGCAGGGGGACTGGTAATTCACCCCTCCACTTT. Its translation: CASRGTGNSPLHF.

This clone has just one count. The V call is TRBV7-6, the J call TRBJ2-5; tentatively, D is TRBD1 (5 bases). The CDR3 length is 15 residues. The germline V gene has CDR1 SGHVS and CDR2 FNYEAQ. V was clipped by 5 bases and J by 1 base, with 14 bases between them. The CDR3 loop is CASSPTRDSQETQYF. CDR3 coding DNA: TGTGCCAGCAGCCCTACTCGAGACAGCCAAGAGACCCAGTACTTC.

J is TRBJ2-2 and V is TRBV5-4; TRBD2 agrees at 8 bases. With 2 bases clipped from V and 2 bases from J, the junction kept 2 bases outside the gene matches. Per the germline V gene, CDR1 is SGHNT and CDR2 is YYREEE (reference sequence). The CDR3 has 15 amino acids. Here the CDR3 DNA reads TGTGCCAGCAGCTTAGCGGGGGCTAACACCGGGGAGCTGTTTTTT. This gives the protein CASSLAGANTGELFF.

The chain couples TRBV11-1 to TRBJ1-6, with D hard to call. The ends were cut back, 5 bases at V and 5 bases at J, with 7 bases in the middle. The CDR3 extends over 13 amino acids. CDR1 is SGHAT, CDR2 FQDESV, per germline (reference sequence). In DNA form, the CDR3 reads TGTGCCAGCAGCGTTTCGGATAATTCACCCCTCCACTTT. Its protein product is CASSVSDNSPLHF.

This clone was observed a single time. The chain joins TRBV30 to TRBJ1-5, with D maybe TRBD1 (5 bases). Germline V gene data show CDR1 as GTSNPN and CDR2 as SVGIG (reference sequence). Trimming pared 2 bases from V and 5 bases from J, leaving 10 bases between. This CDR3 comprises 13 residues. The CDR3 DNA reads TGTGCCTGGAGTAGTCAGACAGATCAGCCCCAGCATTTT. Its translation is CAWSSQTDQPQHF.

This sequence joins TRBV5-6 and TRBJ2-7; TRBD2 is a possible D gene (5 bases). Trimming removed 3 bases from V and 2 bases from J, with 15 bases in between. Germline V gene lookup returns CDR1 SGHDT and CDR2 YYEEEE. This CDR3 region has 15 residues. CDR3 residues: CASSSRGFSPYEQYF. Here the CDR3 DNA reads TGTGCCAGCAGCTCAAGAGGGTTTTCCCCCTACGAGCAGTACTTC. The whole variable domain, filled in from reference TRBV5-6 and TRBJ2-7, reads DAGVTQSPTHLIKTRGQQVTLRCSPKSGHDTVSWYQQALGQGPQFIFQYYEEEERQRGNFPDRFSGHQFPNYSSELNVNALLLGDSALYLCASSSRGFSPYEQYFGPGTRLTVT.

The chain uses TRBV10-3 and TRBJ2-1, with 11 bases that match TRBD2. With V trimmed by 0 bases and J by 9 bases, 7 bases remained unmatched. CDR3 length equals 16 residues. Germline loops: CDR1 ENHRY, CDR2 SYGVKD. CDR3 coding DNA: TGTGCCATCAGTGAGTCAACTAGCGGGAGATACGGTGAGCAGTTCTTC. This translates into CAISESTSGRYGEQFF.

This clone was found once. The chain uses TRBV2 and TRBJ2-1, with TRBD2 matching 8 bases. V lost 10 bases, J lost 5 bases, and 7 bases stayed unmatched. Germline V gene sequence: CDR1 SNHLY, CDR2 FYNNEI. The CDR3 has 13 residues. CDR3 region: CATRTSGNNEQFF. In DNA form, the CDR3 reads TGTGCCACCCGTACTAGCGGCAACAATGAGCAGTTCTTC.

The chain has TRBV7-6 and TRBJ1-4, with TRBD1 identical over 7 bases. The J segment lost 8 bases and the V segment lost 1 base, leaving 7 bases of the junction unmatched. CDR3 length: 15 amino acids. Germline V gives CDR1 SGHVS, CDR2 FNYEAQ. CDR3 in DNA: TGTGCCAGCAGCTTAGATCAGGGGGGAAGGGAAAAACTGTTTTTT. Translating it yields CASSLDQGGREKLFF.